This TCR beta chain was retrieved from a study of T cell responses to AZD1222 COVID-19 vaccine. Study outcomes and limitations: The study reported that nearly half of spike-specific TCRs target unmutated variant regions. Donors, mostly white British, included more females; clonal diversity was possibly underestimated. Baseline seropositives among AZD1222 recipients totaled only six.

TCRdb's table, derived via immunoSEQ multiplex PCR, lists solely in-frame clones and lacks some. The repertoire consists of 150,000 to 250,000 clones, with 93% occurring once and the leading ten covering roughly 1%. This CDR3 is 12 amino acids long. The germline V and J ends were trimmed by 0 bases and 10 bases, with 7 bases remaining between them. Germline V gives CDR1 LGHNT, CDR2 FRNRAP. Concerning this clone itself: Its antigen remains unidentified.

The sequences come from peripheral blood, collected 28 days after the second AZD1222 dose. The TCR was taken from an adult who received the AZD1222 COVID-19 vaccine. This chain connects TRBV12-5 to TRBJ2-1, with D unclear. CDR3 DNA sequence: TGTGCTAGTGGTTTGGTGTCGAGGGAGCAGTTCTTC. Residues: CASGLVSREQFF.